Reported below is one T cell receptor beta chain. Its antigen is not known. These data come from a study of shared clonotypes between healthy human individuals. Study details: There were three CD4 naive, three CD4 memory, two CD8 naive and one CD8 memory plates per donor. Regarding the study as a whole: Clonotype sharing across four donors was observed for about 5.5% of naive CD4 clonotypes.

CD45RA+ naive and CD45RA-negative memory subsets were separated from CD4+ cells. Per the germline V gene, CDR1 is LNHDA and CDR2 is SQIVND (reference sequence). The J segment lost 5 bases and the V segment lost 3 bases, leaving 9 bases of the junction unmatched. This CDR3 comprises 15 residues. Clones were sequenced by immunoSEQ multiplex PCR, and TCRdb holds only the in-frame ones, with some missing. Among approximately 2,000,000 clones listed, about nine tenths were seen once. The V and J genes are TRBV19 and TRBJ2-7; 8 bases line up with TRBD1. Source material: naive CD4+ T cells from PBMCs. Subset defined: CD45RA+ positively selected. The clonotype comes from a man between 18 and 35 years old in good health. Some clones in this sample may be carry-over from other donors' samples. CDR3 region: CASSMASRGLDEQYF. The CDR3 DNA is TGTGCCAGTAGTATGGCGAGCAGGGGGCTTGACGAGCAGTACTTC.